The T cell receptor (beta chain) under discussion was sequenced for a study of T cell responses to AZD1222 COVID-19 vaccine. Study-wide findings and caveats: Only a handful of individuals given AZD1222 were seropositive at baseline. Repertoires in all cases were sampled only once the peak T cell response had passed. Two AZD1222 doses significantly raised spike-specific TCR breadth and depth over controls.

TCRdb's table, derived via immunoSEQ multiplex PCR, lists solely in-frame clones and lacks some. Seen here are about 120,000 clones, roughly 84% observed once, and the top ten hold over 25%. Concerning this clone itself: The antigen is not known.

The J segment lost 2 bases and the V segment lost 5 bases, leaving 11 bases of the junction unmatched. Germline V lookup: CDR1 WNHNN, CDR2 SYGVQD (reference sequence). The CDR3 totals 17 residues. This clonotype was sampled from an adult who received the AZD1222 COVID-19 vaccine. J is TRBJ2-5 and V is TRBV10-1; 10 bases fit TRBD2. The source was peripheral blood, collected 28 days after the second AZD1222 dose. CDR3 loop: CASSKGAAGGIQETQYF. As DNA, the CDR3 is TGCGCCAGCAGTAAAGGGGCAGCGGGGGGGATTCAAGAGACCCAGTACTTC.